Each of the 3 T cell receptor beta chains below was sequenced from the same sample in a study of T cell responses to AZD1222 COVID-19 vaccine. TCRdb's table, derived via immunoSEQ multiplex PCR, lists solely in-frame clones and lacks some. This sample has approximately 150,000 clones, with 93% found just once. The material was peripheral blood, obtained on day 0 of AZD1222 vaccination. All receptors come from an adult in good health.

The CDR3 region is CASSFPHGITNEKLFF. CDR3 sequence (DNA): TGTGCCAGCAGCTTTCCCCACGGGATTACAAATGAAAAACTGTTTTTT. The gene calls are TRBV11-2 and TRBJ1-4; no definite D call. Germline CDR1 SGHAT, CDR2 FQNNGV. CDR3 length equals 16 residues. The V gene lost 3 bases and the J gene lost 5 bases, with 16 bases spanning the gap.

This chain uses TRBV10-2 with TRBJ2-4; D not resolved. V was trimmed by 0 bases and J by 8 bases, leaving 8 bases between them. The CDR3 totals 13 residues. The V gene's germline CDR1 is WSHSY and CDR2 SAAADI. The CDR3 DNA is TGCGCCAGCAGTGAGTCGGTGGTAGACATTCAGTACTTC. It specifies CASSESVVDIQYF.

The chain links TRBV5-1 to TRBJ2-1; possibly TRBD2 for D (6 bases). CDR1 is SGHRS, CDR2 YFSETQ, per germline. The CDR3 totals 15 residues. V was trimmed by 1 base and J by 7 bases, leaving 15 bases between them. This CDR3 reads CASSLYGTGVNEQFF. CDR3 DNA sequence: TGCGCCAGCAGCTTGTATGGGACGGGAGTTAATGAGCAGTTCTTC. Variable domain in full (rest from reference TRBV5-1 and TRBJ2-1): KAGVTQTPRYLIKTRGQQVTLSCSPISGHRSVSWYQQTPGQGLQFLFEYFSETQRNKGNFPGRFSGRQFSNSRSEMNVSTLELGDSALYLCASSLYGTGVNEQFFGPGTRLTVL.